The clone carrying this T cell receptor beta chain was seen at least ten times. Between the trimmed V and J ends, which lost 6 bases and 2 bases, there was a span of 20 bases. This CDR3 is 16 amino acids long. Germline CDR1 is DFQATT and CDR2 is SNEGSKA (reference sequence). Exclusion of patients followed from uncontrolled infection, other autoimmune disease, pregnancy or lactation. Fresh peripheral blood, about 9.3 ml, yielded the PBMCs. The data belong to a study of T cells in Graves' hyperthyroidism and ophthalmopathy. In the study overall: At initial diagnosis, before any treatment had begun, peripheral blood was obtained.

Authors of the study amplified TCR beta CDR3 regions from RNA transcripts. HTBI primers were used for first-round RT-PCR of the TCR CDR3. MiXCR, applied by TCRdb to the multiplex PCR reads, yields one record per CDR3 protein. Of about 480,000 distinct CDR3 sequences in the sample, under 15% are singletons; the top ten hold about 17%. The sequenced sample consisted of blood. V gene TRBV20-1 combines with J gene TRBJ2-1, with D possibly matching TRBD2 (6 bases). This receptor was obtained from a young woman with Graves' hyperthyroidism. CDR3 amino acids: CSAQRRETTPYNEQFF. CDR3 bases: TGCAGTGCCCAAAGACGGGAGACTACCCCCTACAATGAGCAGTTCTTC.